One and the same sample provided the 28 T cell receptor beta chains below, sequenced in a study of Graves' ophthalmopathy and Graves' hyperthyroidism. CDR3 regions of TCR beta were amplified from RNA transcripts. First-round RT-PCR with HTBI primers preceded a second-round multiplex PCR. TCRdb recomputed calls from the multiplex PCR reads with MiXCR, one row per CDR3 protein. Among about 550,000 distinct CDR3 sequences, 35% to 45% were seen once, and the ten largest hold about 4.1%. The sequenced material came from peripheral blood or thyroid tissue (not recorded which). All receptors derive from an adult man with Graves' hyperthyroidism.

CDR3 bases: TGCAGCGCAAGGAGGGGTTCCGAGGACGAGCAGTACTTC. Translated: CSARRGSEDEQYF. The chain recombines TRBV29-1 with TRBJ2-7; the D gene is possibly TRBD2 (6 bases). The length of the CDR3 is 13 residues. Germline V gene lookup returns CDR1 SQVTM and CDR2 ANQGSEA. Trimming stripped 7 bases from V and 5 bases from J, with 18 bases between.

This clonotype was seen more than once but under ten times. The chain is built from TRBV6-5 and TRBJ1-2; 12 bases are shared with TRBD1. The CDR3 is made up of 16 amino acids. Per germline, CDR1 MNHEY and CDR2 SVGAGI. Trimming removed 6 bases from V and 6 bases from J; junction bases left unmatched: 11. The DNA for the CDR3 is TGTGCCAGCAGACCCCCCGGGACAGGGGGCTCGAATGGCTACACCTTC. Translating it yields CASRPPGTGGSNGYTF.

The V call is TRBV15, the J call TRBJ2-5, with TRBD2 matching over 7 bases. This CDR3 has 15 residues. V lost 1 base to trimming and J lost 5 bases; unmatched junction nucleotides: 7. Germline V gene sequence: CDR1 LNHNV, CDR2 YYDKDF (reference sequence). The CDR3 nucleotides read TGTGCCACCAGCAGAGTGGCGGGAGTTGATGAGACCCAGTACTTC. This sequence encodes CATSRVAGVDETQYF.

The chain joins TRBV20-1 to TRBJ2-7; 8 bases map to TRBD1. The CDR3 sequence is 14 residues long. Germline V gene data show CDR1 as DFQATT and CDR2 as SNEGSKA (reference sequence). Germline trimming cut 5 bases from V and 2 bases from J; bases unmatched to any gene: 8. The CDR3 sequence is CSAWTGLVPYEQYF. CDR3 sequence (DNA): TGCAGTGCTTGGACAGGGCTCGTTCCCTACGAGCAGTACTTC.

The chain employs TRBV29-1 and TRBJ2-5, with D maybe TRBD1 (6 bases). Germline CDR1 reads SQVTM; CDR2 reads ANQGSEA. This CDR3 is 11 amino acids long. With 7 bases removed from V and 9 bases from J, the gap between germline ends came to 15 bases. The CDR3 bases are TGCAGCGCAGGGGCCCTTGAGGCCCAGTACTTC. Amino acids: CSAGALEAQYF. The variable domain in full, with the rest retrieved from reference TRBV29-1 and TRBJ2-5, is SAVISQKPSRDICQRGTSLTIQCQVDSQVTMMFWYRQQPGQSLTLIATANQGSEATYESGFVIDKFPISRPNLTFSTLTVSNMSPEDSSIYLCSAGALEAQYFGPGTRLLVL.

Notes on this clonotype: This clone may be a read error of a much larger clone one base away. This chain joins TRBV4-1 and TRBJ1-5; D unresolved. The CDR3 contains 14 residues. Germline CDR1 is MGHRA and CDR2 is YSYEKL. The CDR3 bases are TGCGTCAGCAGCCAAGAACTTAGCAATCAGCCCCAGCATTTT. It translates to CVSSQELSNQPQHF.

The chain links TRBV12-3 or TRBV12-4 to TRBJ1-4; 8 nucleotides agree with TRBD1. CDR3 length equals 18 residues. With 6 bases clipped from V and 5 bases from J, the junction kept 17 bases outside the gene matches. This CDR3 reads CASSRNGRGQAGNEKLFF. As DNA, the CDR3 is TGTGCCAGCAGCCGAAATGGGAGGGGACAGGCGGGCAATGAAAAACTGTTTTTT.

Concerning this clonotype itself: A much larger clone lies one base from this, so it may be a read error. This chain connects TRBV6-1 to TRBJ1-5; no firm D call. This CDR3 has 14 amino acids. Germline CDR1 is MNHNS and CDR2 is SASEGT. The V and J ends lost 5 bases and 2 bases respectively, with 10 bases between them. CDR3: CASSLSVGNQPQHF. In DNA, the CDR3 is TGTGCCAGCAGTTTATCGGTGGGCAATCAGCCCCAGCATTTT.

This clonotype was seen many times. The CDR3 nucleotides are TGTGCCAGCAGTGACTTTTCCGGGACAGCGTACTTC. Its protein is CASSDFSGTAYF. The genes are TRBV27 and TRBJ2-7; 7 bases fit TRBD1. The CDR3 spans 12 residues. CDR1 is MNHEY, CDR2 SMNVEV, per germline (reference sequence). Losses at the gene ends were 5 bases for V and 12 bases for J; bases not matched to a gene: 10.

V and J are TRBV24-1 and TRBJ2-5; 11 bases map to TRBD2. CDR1 KGHDR and CDR2 SFDVKD come from the germline V gene. Losses at the gene ends were 3 bases for V and 3 bases for J; bases not matched to a gene: 5. This CDR3 has 16 amino acids. The CDR3 DNA reads TGTGCCACCAGTGATGAGACTAGCGGGGTGAAAGAGACCCAGTACTTC. Residues: CATSDETSGVKETQYF.

This clonotype was seen ten or more times. The chain combines TRBV9 with TRBJ2-5; D tentatively fits TRBD1 or TRBD2 (5 bases each). CDR1 is SGDLS, CDR2 YYNGEE, per germline. Trimming took 3 bases from V and 4 from J, leaving 13 bases between them. The CDR3 is 14 amino acids. CDR3 sequence (DNA): TGTGCCAGCAGCGCTGGGACGCGACCAGAGACCCAGTACTTC. It yields the protein CASSAGTRPETQYF.

This clonotype was observed a handful of times. The chain uses TRBV12-3 or TRBV12-4 and TRBJ2-1; TRBD2 matches at 10 bases. The CDR3 has 15 residues. V lost 2 bases and J lost 6; bases outside the gene matches: 4. The CDR3 protein is CASSLKPSGSNEQFF. CDR3 nucleotide sequence: TGTGCCAGCAGTTTAAAGCCTAGCGGGAGCAATGAGCAGTTCTTC.

The chain is built from TRBV20-1 and TRBJ2-7; TRBD2 matches 10 bases. CDR1 is DFQATT and CDR2 is SNEGSKA in the germline V gene (reference sequence). Trimming cost V 4 bases and J 5 bases; bases outside gene matches: 5. This CDR3 region has 13 residues. The CDR3 protein is CSAKRGGMDEQYF. The CDR3 coding sequence is TGCAGTGCTAAGCGGGGGGGCATGGACGAGCAGTACTTC.

This clonotype was detected only once. A junction boundary mismatches the germline segment, possibly from a read error. The chain carries TRBV7-3 and TRBJ2-2; 7 bases are shared with TRBD1. Germline V gene lookup returns CDR1 SGHTA and CDR2 FQGTGA. The CDR3 spans 15 residues. Here the CDR3 reads CASSLSPTGLDEQFF. In nucleotides, the CDR3 is TGTGCCAGCAGCTTAAGCCCGACAGGGCTCGATGAGCAGTTTTTT.

This clonotype was counted once. The rearrangement links TRBV2 to TRBJ1-5, with D tentatively TRBD1 (6 bases). The closer fit of TRBJ2-3 to the DNA end suggests the J call may be wrong. CDR3 length: 15 amino acids. CDR1 and CDR2 (germline): SNHLY, FYNNEI. CDR3 amino acids: CASSSPTGSTDTQYF. The CDR3 coding sequence is TGTGCCAGCAGTTCGCCGACAGGTAGCACAGATACGCAGTATTTT.

This clonotype was detected many times. The V and J genes are TRBV3-1 and TRBJ1-6; maybe TRBD1 (5 bases). CDR3 length: 14 residues. Looked up from germline, CDR1 is LGHDT and CDR2 is YNNKEL (reference sequence). V was shortened by 1 base and J by 10 bases, with 11 bases between the two germline ends. The CDR3 is CASSQAAGRSPLHF. For the CDR3, the DNA is TGTGCCAGCAGCCAAGCCGCGGGACGGTCACCCCTCCACTTT.

In DNA, the CDR3 is TGTGCCAGCAGCTGGGCTCGGGGGAGATCATCTGATACGCAGTATTTT. It translates to CASSWARGRSSDTQYF. The chain links TRBV5-4 to TRBJ2-3; weak D call: TRBD2 (6 bases). V was cut by 3 bases and J by 6 bases, with 20 bases left in between. Per the germline V gene, CDR1 is SGHNT and CDR2 is YYREEE (reference sequence). The CDR3 runs to 16 residues.

This clonotype was observed a handful of times. The rearrangement uses TRBV5-1 and TRBJ1-2, with a possible D match to TRBD1 (5 bases). The CDR3 contains 13 residues. The V gene lost 2 bases and the J gene lost 5 bases, with 10 bases spanning the gap. Germline values: CDR1 SGHRS, CDR2 YFSETQ. The CDR3 nucleotides read TGCGCCAGCAGCTTTTATGGGGGTTATGGCTACACCTTC. This gives the protein CASSFYGGYGYTF.

The chain is built from TRBV19 and TRBJ1-5, with 8 bases aligning to TRBD1. Trimming cost V 9 bases and J 6 bases; bases outside gene matches: 13. Germline lookup yields CDR1 LNHDA and CDR2 SQIVND (reference sequence). The length of the CDR3 is 15 residues. The CDR3, as DNA: TGTGCCAGCAGCCTGACAGGGGAGGGCGGTCAGCCCCAGCATTTT. This encodes CASSLTGEGGQPQHF. Combining the CDR3 with reference TRBV19 and TRBJ1-5 gives the whole variable domain DGGITQSPKYLFRKEGQNVTLSCEQNLNHDAMYWYRQDPGQGLRLIYYSQIVNDFQKGDIAEGYSVSREKKESFPLTVTSAQKNPTAFYLCASSLTGEGGQPQHFGDGTRLSIL.

This clonotype was seen ten or more times. The V and J genes are TRBV7-2 and TRBJ2-3, with D unresolved. This CDR3 spans 13 amino acids. The germline CDR1 and CDR2 sequences are SGHTA and FQGNSA. Trimming stripped 1 base from V and 2 bases from J, with 4 bases between. The CDR3 loop reads CASSLGFTDTQYF. In DNA, the CDR3 is TGTGCCAGCAGCTTAGGCTTCACAGATACGCAGTATTTT.

This clonotype was seen a few times. The genes are TRBV19 and TRBJ2-2; 9 nucleotides match TRBD1. The CDR3 extends over 15 amino acids. Per germline, CDR1 LNHDA and CDR2 SQIVND (reference sequence). Germline trimming cut 9 bases from V and 4 bases from J; bases unmatched to any gene: 9. In DNA form, the CDR3 reads TGTGCCAGCCAGACACAGGGGGCAGGCACCGGGGAGCTGTTTTTT. Translating gives CASQTQGAGTGELFF.

Notes on this clonotype: An end of the junction differs from the germline gene, which may be a read error. This rearrangement joins TRBV7-9 to TRBJ2-1; TRBD2 agrees at 11 bases. The germline V gene has CDR1 SEHNR and CDR2 FQNEAQ (reference sequence). CDR3 length: 18 amino acids. CDR3 DNA: TGCGCCAGCAGCCGTACCGGGACTAGCGGAGGGTCCTACAATGAGCAGTTCTTC. Encoded protein: CASSRTGTSGGSYNEQFF.

This clonotype was recorded many times. The rearrangement uses TRBV9 and TRBJ1-1; TRBD1 aligns across 8 bases. The J segment lost 5 bases and the V segment lost 2 bases, leaving 5 bases of the junction unmatched. Germline V CDR1 and CDR2: SGDLS, YYNGEE. CDR3 size: 14 residues. The CDR3 here is CASSVSTGDTEAFF. CDR3 nucleotide sequence: TGTGCCAGCAGCGTTTCGACAGGGGATACTGAAGCTTTCTTT.

This clonotype has a handful of counts. The chain couples TRBV19 to TRBJ1-5, with TRBD1 as a possible D gene (5 bases). This CDR3 comprises 13 residues. The germline V and J ends were trimmed by 8 bases and 0 bases, with 8 bases remaining between them. Germline values: CDR1 LNHDA, CDR2 SQIVND (reference sequence). In nucleotides, the CDR3 is TGTGCCAGTGGACATTATAGCAATCAGCCCCAGCATTTT. This translates into CASGHYSNQPQHF.

This chain uses TRBV3-1 with TRBJ2-7; D is possibly TRBD1 (6 bases). Germline values: CDR1 LGHDT, CDR2 YNNKEL (reference sequence). V dropped 7 bases and J dropped 1 base, with 11 bases sitting between them. The CDR3 is 13 residues long. CDR3 protein: CASTSGQSYEQYF. The CDR3 bases are TGTGCCAGCACCTCCGGACAGTCCTACGAGCAGTACTTC.

This clonotype was counted only a few times. The J gene is TRBJ2-5, the V gene TRBV19; no clear D. The V and J ends lost 4 bases and 6 bases respectively, with 15 bases between them. Germline CDR1 is LNHDA and CDR2 is SQIVND (reference sequence). This CDR3 spans 14 amino acids. The CDR3 DNA follows: TGTGCCAGTAGTAAGAGGAGTCTTCAAAAGACCCAGTACTTC. It yields the protein CASSKRSLQKTQYF. The entire variable domain, with the rest obtained from reference TRBV19 and TRBJ2-5, is as follows: DGGITQSPKYLFRKEGQNVTLSCEQNLNHDAMYWYRQDPGQGLRLIYYSQIVNDFQKGDIAEGYSVSREKKESFPLTVTSAQKNPTAFYLCASSKRSLQKTQYFGPGTRLLVL.

The rearrangement joins TRBV7-9 to TRBJ2-5, with 13 bases that match TRBD2. The germline V gene has CDR1 SEHNR and CDR2 FQNEAQ (reference sequence). The CDR3 extends over 15 amino acids. V gave up 5 bases and J gave up 5 bases; unmatched junction bases: 5. In DNA, the CDR3 is TGTGCCAGCAGCCCTACTAGCGGGAGGGCCGAGACCCAGTACTTC. Translating gives CASSPTSGRAETQYF. The complete variable domain, with remaining parts taken from reference TRBV7-9 and TRBJ2-5, reads DTGVSQNPRHKITKRGQNVTFRCDPISEHNRLYWYRQTLGQGPEFLTYFQNEAQLEKSRLLSDRFSAERPKGSFSTLEIQRTEQGDSAMYLCASSPTSGRAETQYFGPGTRLLVL.

In this sample, this clonotype turned up many times. This chain uses TRBV7-2 with TRBJ2-7; D might be TRBD1 (5 bases). V shed 0 bases and J shed 3 bases, with 15 bases lying between them. Germline V lookup: CDR1 SGHTA, CDR2 FQGNSA. The CDR3 has 16 amino acids. CDR3 bases: TGTGCCAGCAGCTTAGCAGCCCGACAGTACAGCTACGAGCAGTACTTC. It codes for CASSLAARQYSYEQYF.